This T cell receptor (beta chain) emerged from a study of T cells in Graves' hyperthyroidism and ophthalmopathy. Study-wide results and caveats: Blood also contained most expanded thyroid clonotypes above 0.001.

The source material, RNA transcripts, was used to amplify TCR beta CDR3 regions. The HTBI set primed first-round TCR CDR3 RT-PCR. Each CDR3 protein gets one entry after TCRdb re-called the multiplex PCR reads with MiXCR. The table records roughly 580,000 distinct CDR3 sequences, approximately 15% of them present only once. At least ten counts were recorded for this clonotype. What it binds is not known. The ends were cut back, 5 bases at V and 0 bases at J, with 12 bases in the middle. The germline gives CDR1 GTSNPN, CDR2 SVGIG (reference sequence). This CDR3 has 14 residues. The J gene is TRBJ2-3, the V gene TRBV30; possible D gene TRBD2, 6 bases. This clonotype originated in a woman between 25 and 40 years old with Graves' hyperthyroidism that later progressed to Graves' ophthalmopathy. Specimen: blood. The CDR3 protein is CAWGQTSSTDTQYF. CDR3 in DNA: TGTGCCTGGGGGCAGACTAGTAGCACAGATACGCAGTATTTT.